The 6 T cell receptor beta chains given below trace back to one sample, sequenced in a study of cytomegalovirus exposure and HLA in healthy donors. It was with 60 Vbeta and 13 Jbeta primers that the PCR ran. TCRdb keeps only in-frame clones here, not all; method: immunoSEQ multiplex PCR. This table holds around 140,000 clones, approximately 70% found once. The sequenced sample was PBMCs. These receptors came from a woman aged 55-75 years in good health and CMV-seropositive.

V gene TRBV28 combines with J gene TRBJ1-1; 7 nucleotides match TRBD1. The CDR3 length is 13 residues. V lost 5 bases to trimming and J lost 1 base; unmatched junction nucleotides: 1. The germline gives CDR1 MDHEN, CDR2 SYDVKM. CDR3 nucleotides: TGTGCCAGCAGTCGACAGGGGAACACTGAAGCTTTCTTT. It yields the protein CASSRQGNTEAFF.

This clone was picked up one time. The gene calls are TRBV5-1 and TRBJ2-7; 11 bases agree with TRBD2. The CDR3 contains 15 residues. Per the germline V gene, CDR1 is SGHRS and CDR2 is YFSETQ. Trimming at V came to 4 bases and at J to 5 bases, leaving 8 bases not matched to a gene. Here the CDR3 DNA reads TGCGCCAGCAGCCAGCCGGGACTAGCGGCGGACGAGCAGTACTTC. Its translation: CASSQPGLAADEQYF.

The J gene is TRBJ2-1, the V gene TRBV19; 7 bases align to TRBD2. This CDR3 is 15 amino acids long. V lost 5 bases to trimming and J lost 10 bases; unmatched junction nucleotides: 14. Germline CDR1 is LNHDA and CDR2 is SQIVND (reference sequence). The CDR3 loop is CASSSQAGALQEQFF. In DNA form, the CDR3 reads TGTGCCAGTAGTTCCCAGGCGGGAGCCCTACAGGAGCAGTTCTTC.

The chain joins TRBV15 to TRBJ1-4; D unresolved. The germline gives CDR1 LNHNV, CDR2 YYDKDF (reference sequence). The CDR3 spans 13 residues. V lost 0 bases and J 7 bases, leaving 6 bases between the germline ends. The CDR3 DNA is TGTGCCACCAGCAGAGATCTAAGTGAAAAACTGTTTTTT. This codes for CATSRDLSEKLFF.

This clone was found once. The rearrangement links TRBV7-2 to TRBJ1-1, with TRBD1 matching 8 bases. The CDR3 has 14 residues. Trimming at V came to 5 bases and at J to 0 bases, leaving 2 bases not matched to a gene. Per the germline V gene, CDR1 is SGHTA and CDR2 is FQGNSA. CDR3 residues: CASSTDRVNTEAFF. In DNA, the CDR3 is TGTGCCAGCAGCACGGACAGGGTGAACACTGAAGCTTTCTTT.

The chain recombines TRBV19 with TRBJ2-5; 7 positions agree with TRBD1. The CDR3 is made up of 13 amino acids. In germline, CDR1 is LNHDA, CDR2 SQIVND (reference sequence). The junction had 2 bases not matched to a gene; V was cut back by 6 bases and J by 1 base. The CDR3 reads CASSGQAQETQYF. The CDR3 coding sequence is TGTGCCAGTAGCGGACAGGCCCAAGAGACCCAGTACTTC.